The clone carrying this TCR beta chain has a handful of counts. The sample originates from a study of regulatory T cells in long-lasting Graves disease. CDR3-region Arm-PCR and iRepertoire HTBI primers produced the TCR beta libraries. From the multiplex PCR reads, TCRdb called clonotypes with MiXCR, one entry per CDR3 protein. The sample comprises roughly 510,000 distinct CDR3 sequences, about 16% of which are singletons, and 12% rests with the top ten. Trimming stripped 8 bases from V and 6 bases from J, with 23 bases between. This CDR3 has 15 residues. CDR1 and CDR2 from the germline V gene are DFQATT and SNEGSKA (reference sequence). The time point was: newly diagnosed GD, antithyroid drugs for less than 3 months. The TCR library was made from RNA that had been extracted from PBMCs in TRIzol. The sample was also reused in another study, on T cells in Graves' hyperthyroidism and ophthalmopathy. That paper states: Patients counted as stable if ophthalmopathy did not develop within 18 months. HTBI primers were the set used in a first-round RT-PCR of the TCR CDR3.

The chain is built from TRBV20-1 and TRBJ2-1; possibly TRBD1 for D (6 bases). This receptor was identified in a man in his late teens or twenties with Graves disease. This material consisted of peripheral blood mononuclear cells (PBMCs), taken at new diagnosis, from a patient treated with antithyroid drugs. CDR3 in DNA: TGCAGTTCTAACCACAGGGACGGTAATCGCAATGAGCAGTTCTTC. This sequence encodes CSSNHRDGNRNEQFF.